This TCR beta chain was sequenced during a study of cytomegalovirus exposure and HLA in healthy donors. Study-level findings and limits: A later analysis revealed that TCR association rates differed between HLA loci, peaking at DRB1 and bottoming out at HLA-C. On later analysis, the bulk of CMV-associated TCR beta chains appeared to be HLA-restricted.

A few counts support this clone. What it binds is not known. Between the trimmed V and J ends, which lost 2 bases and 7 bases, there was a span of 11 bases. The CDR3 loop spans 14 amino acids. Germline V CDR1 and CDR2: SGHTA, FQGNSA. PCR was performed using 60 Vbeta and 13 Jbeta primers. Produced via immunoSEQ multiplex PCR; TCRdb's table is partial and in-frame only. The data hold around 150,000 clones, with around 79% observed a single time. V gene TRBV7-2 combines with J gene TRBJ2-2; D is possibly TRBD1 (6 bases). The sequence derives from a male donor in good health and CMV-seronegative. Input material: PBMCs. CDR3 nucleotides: TGTGCCAGCAGCTTAAACAGGGTTGGCGGGGAGCTGTTTTTT. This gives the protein CASSLNRVGGELFF.